This T cell receptor (beta chain) appears in the sequencing data of a study of tumor-infiltrating lymphocytes in primary liver carcinoma (dated by TCRdb to 2015 to 2018). Context from the whole study: The five patients, three men and two women aged 30 to 69 years, had hepatocellular carcinoma (four) or combined HCC and intrahepatic cholangiocarcinoma (one). Roughly 3.5 to 8 million productive TCRbeta reads were obtained per sample, and no significant difference in read depth was found between tissue types. For each liver tumor, the study sampled five regions along with adjacent normal tissue and blood, and applied TCRbeta repertoire sequencing, expression microarrays and whole-exome sequencing. High reproducibility was observed for the technical replicate repertoires, with mean shared-clone rates approximately 0.9 and correlation coefficients above 0.95. To link TCRbeta repertoire diversity to the local molecular phenotype, the approximately 26 tumor region samples were profiled with Agilent mRNA microarrays. A total of about 35 specimens from 5 patients, comprising about 25 tumor regions, 5 adjacent noncancerous liver tissues and 5 peripheral blood samples, were covered by TCRbeta repertoire sequencing. The five patients had tumors of stage T1-T3 N0M0, with maximum diameters ranging from about 4 to 11 cm.

Total RNA and DNA were co-extracted from roughly 20-30 mg of bulk tissue with the AllPrep DNA/RNA mini kit, without cell sorting. Between late 2015 and March 2016, a few patients in China with histopathologically diagnosed primary liver carcinoma had surgical resection. At the time of sampling, the patients were treatment-naive and had chronic HBV infection. Five spatially separated regions were sampled from each tumor: the superior, inferior, left-lateral and right-lateral poles, plus the tumor centre. Histological examination found more than 75% viable tumor cells in every tumor sample. Fresh tumor and adjacent tissue pieces were bisected, with one half stored in RNAlater at -80 degrees C and the other half sent for histology. On the study overall, not on this receptor specifically: The top 250 clones accounted for a significantly greater share of the repertoire in tumors than in blood (p = 0.039). The study included only 4 to 6 patients, and the authors note findings should be validated in a larger study. Repertoire overlap was found to be higher between tumor regions (mean about 35%) than between tumor-adjacent (roughly 17%) or tumor-blood (around 15%) pairs, consistent with antigen-driven expansion. Because the samples were bulk and unsorted, CD4+ and CD8+ T cell repertoires could not be compared. Only the TCR beta chain was sequenced, so true repertoire diversity is likely underestimated because unpaired alpha chains were not captured. Just about 7.5-24% of top clones turned up in all five regions of a tumor, which suggests spatial heterogeneity among tumor-infiltrating T cells.

A constant-region primer and ProtoScript II reverse transcriptase were used to reverse-transcribe TCRbeta-specific cDNA from roughly 480 ng total RNA. The TCRbeta libraries were prepared through three rounds of nested multiplex PCR following a slightly modified ARM-PCR procedure. Each of the first two PCR rounds ran for around 9 cycles and used multiplex TRBV1-TRBV30 forward primers together with a Cbeta reverse primer. Sample barcodes and Illumina adapters were added in a final 25-cycle PCR with Deep VentR polymerase. Before sequencing, amplicons between 200 and 500 bp were purified from gel using a QIAquick gel extraction kit. TCRbeta amplicons were sequenced on an Illumina HiSeq 2500 with 250-bp paired-end reads. Concerning the study's data processing: Quality trimming of reads was performed with Trimmomatic v0.33, and paired reads were merged with FLASH v1.2.11 so that full CDR3 sequences could be recovered. V, D and J germline segments were assigned to the rearranged TCRbeta sequences by MiGEC v1.2.1b. Clonotype statistics and Shannon-Wiener diversity indices were calculated with VDJtools v1.0.0. Except for diversity analysis, only the 250 most abundant clonotypes of each sample were used in subsequent analyses to reduce sampling bias. Clones were called with MiXCR by TCRdb after fastp trimmed the public reads at Q25, and only in-frame beta chains were retained. When rows share a CDR3 protein, they turn into one entry using the most common DNA and genes. V and J calls and clone size were set by TCRdb, not the authors. The sample data list 90,000 to 140,000 distinct CDR3 sequences, and approximately 80% of these were observed just once. The ten top clones hold under 25% of the sample.

As a fraction of the sample, this clonotype is medium-sized (0.01 to 0.1%). The target of this receptor is not known. Base qualities are not recorded, but no much larger clone differs from it by a single base. The CDR3 has 16 amino acids, counting the end cysteine and phenylalanine. The entry retains the CDR3 DNA only, 48 bases that are in frame from base 1. For CDR1 and CDR2, the germline V gene lists LGHNA and YNFKEQ. V is cut back by 2 bases and J by 0 bases, with 4 bases in the junction unmatched. The sequence derives from a man in his forties with primary liver carcinoma and hepatitis B virus infection. Sequencing was carried out using liver tumor tissue from sampling region 3. Taken with the paper, the label for cell subset or site translates to: tumor region T3, left-lateral pole. The V gene is TRBV4-2 and the J gene is TRBJ2-1, with TRBD2 matching 7 junction bases. DNA sequence: TGTGCCAGCAGCCAACTTAGCGGGCTCTCCTACAATGAGCAGTTCTTC. Its amino acids are CASSQLSGLSYNEQFF.